The clone carrying this T cell receptor (beta chain) occurred once. A read error may account for a junction end that differs from germline. This entry belongs to a study of blood T cell repertoires in COVID-19. Study information: Sites across the United States, Italy and Spain contributed samples from acute and convalescent COVID-19.

The data were produced by immunoSEQ multiplex PCR, yet TCRdb's version contains in-frame clones alone and is incomplete. Of around 300,000 clones detected, approximately 90% appear once; the ten largest clones hold 3.7%. The sequence was obtained from a woman aged 40 to 50 with acute or convalescent COVID-19. The sample consisted of peripheral blood.

The CDR3 here is CASSLGGGGEVRQF. DNA for the CDR3: TGTGCCAGCAGCTTAGGAGGCGGCGGGGAGGTTCGACAATTT. The chain combines TRBV11-2 with TRBJ1-4; D unresolved. The CDR3 has 14 residues. Germline V gene lookup returns CDR1 SGHAT and CDR2 FQNNGV.